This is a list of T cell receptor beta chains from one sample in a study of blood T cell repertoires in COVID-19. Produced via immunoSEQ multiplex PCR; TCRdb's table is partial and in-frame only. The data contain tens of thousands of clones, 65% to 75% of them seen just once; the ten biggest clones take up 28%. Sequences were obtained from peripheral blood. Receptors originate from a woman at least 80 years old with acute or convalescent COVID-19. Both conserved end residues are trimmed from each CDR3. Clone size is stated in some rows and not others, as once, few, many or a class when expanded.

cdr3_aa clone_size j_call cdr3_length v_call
ASSIDPSNYGYT NA TRBJ1-2 12 TRBV19
ASSLYSSPRVPRNYEQY NA TRBJ2-7 17 TRBV7-9
ASSLQTGHDEQF few TRBJ2-1 12 TRBV3-1/TRBV3-2
SVAGASGTSSYEQY once TRBJ2-7 14 TRBV29-1
ASSLEPGLAENTGELF NA TRBJ2-2 16 TRBV4-1
ASRNLAGGRETQY NA TRBJ2-5 13 TRBV5-1
ASSYRAGEAPDTQY once TRBJ2-3 14 TRBV6-2/TRBV6-3
ASKAGGNNEQF NA TRBJ2-1 11 TRBV10-1
ASSYSRTQETQY few TRBJ2-5 12 TRBV6-5
ASSLGLALYNEQF once TRBJ2-1 13 TRBV6-2/TRBV6-3
ASSPVRGTQY NA TRBJ2-3 10 TRBV7-8
ASSPGGEKLF NA TRBJ1-4 10 TRBV12-3/TRBV12-4